These 20 T cell receptor beta chains came from one sample sequenced in a study of blood T cell repertoires in COVID-19. Clones were sequenced by immunoSEQ multiplex PCR, and TCRdb holds only the in-frame ones, with some missing. The sample shows 250,000 to 400,000 clones, around 90% of them seen only once. Sequenced material: peripheral blood. These receptors came from a woman aged 30 to 39 with COVID-19, enrolled during active disease.

The chain is built from TRBV27 and TRBJ1-2; TRBD1 agrees at 8 bases. The CDR3 loop spans 13 amino acids. After removal of 8 bases from V and 8 bases from J, the junction contained 10 bases not matched to a gene. In germline, CDR1 is MNHEY, CDR2 SMNVEV (reference sequence). As DNA, the CDR3 is TGTGCCAGCTCCCTACAGGGGGGTAACGGCTACACCTTC. Amino acid sequence: CASSLQGGNGYTF.

The CDR3 DNA sequence: TGCGCCAGCAGCTCAGGCTCCAGGGGACACACTGAAGCTTTCTTT. Its protein is CASSSGSRGHTEAFF. The chain has TRBV5-1 and TRBJ1-1; possibly TRBD1 for D (6 bases). The CDR3 covers 15 residues. Germline CDR1 SGHRS, CDR2 YFSETQ. V lost 3 bases and J lost 3, with 15 bases in between. The full variable domain, in which reference TRBV5-1 and TRBJ1-1 provide the parts outside the CDR3, is KAGVTQTPRYLIKTRGQQVTLSCSPISGHRSVSWYQQTPGQGLQFLFEYFSETQRNKGNFPGRFSGRQFSNSRSEMNVSTLELGDSALYLCASSSGSRGHTEAFFGQGTRLTVV.

The rearrangement joins TRBV6-5 to TRBJ1-1, with D unresolved. Per germline, CDR1 MNHEY and CDR2 SVGAGI. V dropped 7 bases and J dropped 3 bases, with 6 bases sitting between them. This CDR3 region has 11 residues. The CDR3 coding sequence is TGTGCCAGCACCGGAGACACTGAAGCTTTCTTT. It yields the protein CASTGDTEAFF.

The chain uses TRBV5-4 and TRBJ2-7; 9 nucleotides match TRBD2. CDR1 is SGHNT, CDR2 YYREEE, per germline (reference sequence). This CDR3 has 15 amino acids. J was trimmed by 3 bases and V by 2 bases; bases with no gene match: 6. CDR3: CASSFRTSAVYEQYF. In nucleotides, the CDR3 is TGTGCCAGCAGCTTCAGGACTAGCGCTGTCTACGAGCAGTACTTC.

The chain recombines TRBV18 with TRBJ2-7; D gene uncertain. There are 15 residues in the CDR3. V lost 2 bases, J lost 3 bases, and 14 bases lay in between. CDR1 is KGHSH and CDR2 is LQKENI in the germline V gene. Here the CDR3 DNA reads TGTGCCAGCTCACCAAGCATATCGACAATCTACGAGCAGTACTTC. Its translation: CASSPSISTIYEQYF. The whole variable domain, remainder taken from reference TRBV18 and TRBJ2-7, is NAGVMQNPRHLVRRRGQEARLRCSPMKGHSHVYWYRQLPEEGLKFMVYLQKENIIDESGMPKERFSAEFPKEGPSILRIQQVVRGDSAAYFCASSPSISTIYEQYFGPGTRLTVT.

This rearrangement joins TRBV28 to TRBJ2-7; possible D gene TRBD1, 6 bases. The CDR3 has 12 amino acids. The germline gives CDR1 MDHEN, CDR2 SYDVKM. With 4 bases removed from V and 5 bases from J, the gap between germline ends came to 9 bases. The CDR3 loop reads CASSSGVNEQYF. CDR3 sequence (DNA): TGTGCCAGCAGTTCAGGGGTAAACGAGCAGTACTTC.

V usage is TRBV6-5 and J usage is TRBJ1-4; D is unclear. The ends were cut back, 8 bases at V and 0 bases at J, with 10 bases in the middle. CDR1 and CDR2 from the germline V gene are MNHEY and SVGAGI. The CDR3 is made up of 14 amino acids. CDR3 residues: CASRTVTTNEKLFF. As DNA, the CDR3 is TGTGCCAGCCGAACAGTGACAACTAATGAAAAACTGTTTTTT.

The count of this clone is one. The rearrangement links TRBV12-5 to TRBJ1-2; a weak D match, TRBD1 (6 bases). This CDR3 comprises 14 residues. The ends were cut back, 2 bases at V and 1 base at J, with 8 bases in the middle. Germline CDR1 reads LGHNT; CDR2 reads FRNRAP. In DNA form, the CDR3 reads TGTGCTAGTGGTTTGAAACAGGGTAACTATGGCTACACCTTC. It encodes CASGLKQGNYGYTF. Drawing the rest from reference TRBV12-5 and TRBJ1-2, the complete variable domain is DARVTQTPRHKVTEMGQEVTMRCQPILGHNTVFWYRQTMMQGLELLAYFRNRAPLDDSGMPKDRFSAEMPDATLATLKIQPSEPRDSAVYFCASGLKQGNYGYTFGSGTRLTVV.

Only a few counts were recorded for this clone. The chain uses TRBV11-2 and TRBJ1-1, with 10 positions matching TRBD1. The CDR3 extends over 18 amino acids. J was trimmed by 5 bases and V by 4 bases; bases with no gene match: 16. The germline gives CDR1 SGHAT, CDR2 FQNNGV. This chain's CDR3 is CASSSFRQGARGSTEAFF. CDR3 nucleotides: TGTGCCAGCAGCTCATTCAGACAGGGGGCGCGAGGGTCGACTGAAGCTTTCTTT.

The V and J genes are TRBV6-6 and TRBJ2-4, with 7 nucleotides matching TRBD2. The V gene's germline CDR1 is MNHNY and CDR2 SVGAGI (reference sequence). The CDR3 length is 17 residues. With 5 bases clipped from V and 0 bases from J, the junction kept 10 bases outside the gene matches. The CDR3 reads CASSLATSPLAKNIQYF. The CDR3 nucleotides are TGTGCCAGCAGTCTCGCGACTAGCCCGCTAGCCAAAAACATTCAGTACTTC.

V usage is TRBV14 and J usage is TRBJ1-3; possibly TRBD1 for D (6 bases). V was clipped by 4 bases and J by 4 bases, with 11 bases between them. In germline, CDR1 is SGHDN, CDR2 FVKESK. The CDR3 runs 14 residues. The CDR3: CASSPLGAGNTIYF. The CDR3 DNA follows: TGTGCCAGCAGCCCCCTGGGGGCAGGAAACACCATATATTTT.

V usage is TRBV7-9 and J usage is TRBJ2-7; D might be TRBD2 (6 bases). The CDR3 has 14 residues. The V and J ends lost 4 bases and 3 bases respectively, with 13 bases between them. Germline V gene lookup returns CDR1 SEHNR and CDR2 FQNEAQ (reference sequence). The CDR3 region is CASSSNSGVYEQYF. The DNA for the CDR3 is TGTGCCAGCAGCTCTAACTCGGGGGTCTACGAGCAGTACTTC.

The genes are TRBV5-1 and TRBJ2-1; the match to TRBD2 covers 11 bases. The CDR3 sequence is 16 residues long. Germline V lookup: CDR1 SGHRS, CDR2 YFSETQ. V was clipped by 4 bases and J by 5 bases; unmatched bases: 8. The CDR3, as DNA: TGCGCCAGCAGCCGACTAGCGGGATTTGGAGACAATGAGCAGTTCTTC. Its protein is CASSRLAGFGDNEQFF.

V gene TRBV9 combines with J gene TRBJ2-7, with D uncertain. CDR1 SGDLS and CDR2 YYNGEE come from the germline V gene. The ends were cut back, 1 base at V and 3 bases at J, with 14 bases in the middle. This CDR3 is built from 15 residues. CDR3 sequence reads: CASSVSPGSLYEQYF. The CDR3 coding sequence is TGTGCCAGCAGCGTAAGCCCAGGCTCCCTCTACGAGCAGTACTTC. Full variable domain (remainder filled in from reference TRBV9 and TRBJ2-7): DSGVTQTPKHLITATGQRVTLRCSPRSGDLSVYWYQQSLDQGLQFLIQYYNGEERAKGNILERFSAQQFPDLHSELNLSSLELGDSALYFCASSVSPGSLYEQYFGPGTRLTVT.

This sequence joins TRBV7-9 and TRBJ1-1; 10 bases agree with TRBD1. V was pared by 5 bases and J by 4 bases, with 10 bases of the junction left unmatched. Germline loops: CDR1 SEHNR, CDR2 FQNEAQ (reference sequence). This CDR3 comprises 16 residues. The CDR3 coding sequence is TGTGCCAGCAGCCCCCGGGACAGGGGCGGGGGCACTGAAGCTTTCTTT. Translation gives CASSPRDRGGGTEAFF.

The genes are TRBV7-9 and TRBJ1-1; D is perhaps TRBD1 (5 bases). The V end lost 11 bases, the J end lost 0 bases, and 10 bases lay between the germline ends. The CDR3 sequence is 12 residues long. Germline V gene sequence: CDR1 SEHNR, CDR2 FQNEAQ (reference sequence). This CDR3 is CALAGMNTEAFF. The CDR3, as DNA: TGTGCCTTAGCAGGGATGAACACTGAAGCTTTCTTT.

The chain links TRBV4-2 to TRBJ2-3, with a possible D match to TRBD2 (6 bases). This CDR3 is 15 amino acids long. Per the germline V gene, CDR1 is LGHNA and CDR2 is YNFKEQ. The V and J ends lost 1 base and 2 bases respectively, with 10 bases between them. The CDR3 here is CASSQAGDFTDTQYF. The CDR3 bases are TGTGCCAGCAGCCAAGCGGGGGACTTCACAGATACGCAGTATTTT.

The chain joins TRBV3-1 (or the pseudogene TRBV3-2) to TRBJ2-1; 7 bases are a match to TRBD2. V lost 0 bases, J lost 4 bases, and 3 bases stayed unmatched. Per germline, CDR1 LGHDT and CDR2 YNNKEL (reference sequence). The CDR3 spans 15 residues. The CDR3 loop is CASSQDGAGYNEQFF. The DNA of the CDR3 is TGTGCCAGCAGCCAAGATGGAGCGGGATACAATGAGCAGTTCTTC.

The chain links TRBV4-1 to TRBJ2-1, with D possibly being TRBD1 (6 bases). V lost 4 bases to trimming and J lost 14 bases, with 18 bases between them. CDR1 and CDR2 from the germline V gene are MGHRA and YSYEKL. The CDR3 covers 13 residues. The CDR3 here is CASSLVIGDTKFF. The CDR3 DNA reads as TGCGCCAGCAGCCTGGTTATAGGGGACACTAAGTTCTTC.

This CDR3 reads CASSIDRGTEKLFF. CDR3 sequence (DNA): TGTGCCAGTAGTATAGATCGGGGGACTGAAAAACTGTTTTTT. This rearrangement joins TRBV19 to TRBJ1-4, with D possibly matching TRBD1 (5 bases). V gave up 0 bases and J gave up 7 bases, with 9 bases separating them. CDR1 is LNHDA and CDR2 is SQIVND in the germline V gene (reference sequence). The CDR3 runs 14 residues.